This is a list of T cell receptor beta chains from one sample in a study of T cell responses to AZD1222 COVID-19 vaccine. Repertoires were generated with immunoSEQ multiplex PCR, while TCRdb's copy carries only in-frame clones and drops some. Of about 97,000 clones in the sample, 86% were seen once. The material was peripheral blood, obtained on day 0 of AZD1222 vaccination. These TCRs come from an adult in good health. The CDR3 runs from the conserved cysteine through the conserved F or W. D genes are given only for firm matches. Some rows mark clone size as missing; the rest say once, few, many or name a class of expanded clone.

NA,TRBV7-9,NA,TRBJ2-7,14,TGTGCCAGCAGCTTAGCCACGTTCTCCTACGAGCAGTACTTC,CASSLATFSYEQYF
medium-sized,TRBV5-1,NA,TRBJ2-7,14,TGCGCCAGCAGCTTGGTGGGGGGGCAGTACGAGCAGTACTTC,CASSLVGGQYEQYF
once,TRBV9,TRBD1,TRBJ2-1,14,TGTGCCAGCAGCGTATGGGACAGCAACAATGAGCAGTTCTTC,CASSVWDSNNEQFF
NA,TRBV29-1,NA,TRBJ2-2,12,TGCAGCGTTGGACGGGGTCCCGGGGAGCTGTTTTTT,CSVGRGPGELFF
NA,TRBV28,NA,TRBJ1-5,13,TGTGCCAGCAGCACCGCCCTGACTCAGCCCCAGCATTTT,CASSTALTQPQHF
NA,TRBV21-1,NA,TRBJ1-5,14,TGTGCCAGCAGCGCCCAACCGCCGAGGCAGCCCCAGCATTTT,CASSAQPPRQPQHF
NA,TRBV7-8,TRBD2,TRBJ2-7,15,TGTGCCAGCAGCTGGACTAGCGGGGGGTCGTACGAGCAGTACTTC,CASSWTSGGSYEQYF
NA,TRBV15,NA,TRBJ1-6,14,TGTGCCACCAGCAGAGATAGAGGGATATCACCCCTCCACTTT,CATSRDRGISPLHF
few,TRBV2,TRBD2,TRBJ2-1,17,TGTGCCAGCAGTGTGGGGTTAAGCGGGAGCTCCTACAATGAGCAGTTCTTC,CASSVGLSGSSYNEQFF
few,TRBV5-4,TRBD1,TRBJ2-1,14,TGTGCCAGCAGCTCCTCGACAGGGACCAATGAGCAGTTCTTC,CASSSSTGTNEQFF
few,TRBV2,NA,TRBJ1-1,13,TGTGCCAGCCGCACGGGCCGTGACACTGAAGCTTTCTTT,CASRTGRDTEAFF
NA,TRBV2,TRBD1,TRBJ1-4,15,TGTGCCAGCAGTGAACAGGGACAGTTGGTTGAAAAACTGTTTTTT,CASSEQGQLVEKLFF
NA,TRBV4-1,TRBD2,TRBJ2-5,17,TGCGCCAGCAGCCAAGATAGGAGCGGGGCGAACCAAGAGACCCAGTACTTC,CASSQDRSGANQETQYF
NA,TRBV3-1/TRBV3-2,NA,TRBJ2-1,15,TGTGCCAGCAGCCAAGATAGATCGCGGGAATTTGAGCAGTTCTTC,CASSQDRSREFEQFF
NA,TRBV30,NA,TRBJ1-2,14,TGTGCCTGGGGCCCGTTGGGCCCCAACTATGGCTACACCTTC,CAWGPLGPNYGYTF
NA,TRBV30,NA,TRBJ2-2,16,TGTGCCTGGAGTGTAATAATGGGAATAAGACCCGGGGAGCTGTTTTTT,CAWSVIMGIRPGELFF
NA,TRBV6-2/TRBV6-3,NA,TRBJ2-1,13,TGTGCCAGCAGCTCGGAGGTAGACAATGAGCAGTTCTTC,CASSSEVDNEQFF
NA,TRBV19,TRBD1,TRBJ2-7,15,TGTGCCAGTAGTACTACCGGGACAGGGTCCTACGAGCAGTACTTC,CASSTTGTGSYEQYF
NA,TRBV28,NA,TRBJ2-3,15,TGTGCCAGCAGTTCCGGGACACTGAAAACAGATACGCAGTATTTT,CASSSGTLKTDTQYF
NA,TRBV11-3,TRBD2,TRBJ2-3,15,TGTGCCAGCAGCTCTAGCGGGAGGGCCTCAGATACGCAGTATTTT,CASSSSGRASDTQYF
NA,TRBV19,NA,TRBJ1-1,14,TGTGCCAGTAGTATGTGGCAAATGAACACTGAAGCTTTCTTT,CASSMWQMNTEAFF
NA,TRBV9,NA,TRBJ1-1,16,TGTGCCAGCAGCGCCCGCCACGACAGTAGCCACACTGAAGCTTTCTTT,CASSARHDSSHTEAFF